This TCR beta chain appears in the sequencing data of a study of blood T cell repertoires in COVID-19. About the study: Material from acute and convalescent COVID-19 was sourced from the United States, Italy and Spain. T cells, B-cell-depleted T cells, or PBMCs provided the cDNA or gDNA that served as material.

There are 15 residues in the CDR3. Germline V lookup: CDR1 SNHLY, CDR2 FYNNEI. The germline V and J ends were trimmed by 10 bases and 5 bases, with 22 bases remaining between them. Produced via immunoSEQ multiplex PCR; TCRdb's table is partial and in-frame only. The sample lists about 160,000 clones; 82% were seen once. The chain recombines TRBV2 with TRBJ2-3, with D perhaps matching TRBD2 (6 bases). Sample: peripheral blood. This TCR came from a woman at least 80 years old with active or convalescent COVID-19. This CDR3 reads CAIRGGGPEGDTQYF. Here the CDR3 DNA reads TGTGCCATCCGAGGTGGAGGGCCGGAGGGAGATACGCAGTATTTT.